This T cell receptor (beta chain) appears in the sequencing data of a study of CD8 T cells in ankylosing spondylitis. Germline CDR1 is SGDLS and CDR2 is YYNGEE. CDR3 size: 15 residues. Trimming cost V 2 bases and J 4 bases; bases outside gene matches: 5. TCRdb reanalysed the 5' RACE reads using MiXCR and keeps one entry per CDR3 protein. This table holds around 340,000 distinct CDR3 sequences, roughly 15% found once. This TCR was recovered from a male donor with ankylosing spondylitis or in good health (not recorded which). Sequencing was carried out using blood, either unsorted or a sorted T cell fraction (not recorded which). This chain links TRBV9 with TRBJ2-2; TRBD2 matches at 7 bases. For the CDR3, the DNA is TGTGCCAGCAGCGTTAGCGGGTTAGTCACCGGGGAGCTGTTTTTT. Encoded protein: CASSVSGLVTGELFF.